What follows describes a single T cell receptor (beta chain). What this receptor recognizes is not known. It has no much larger one-base neighbor in the sample; base qualities were not kept. The CDR3 regions of human TCRbeta chains were analyzed by immunosequencing. The original methods were these. Repertoire TCRs were checked for matches against a reference library of SARS-CoV-2-specific TCRs that had been generated using the MIRA antigen-specificity platform. Breadth meant the fraction of unique TCRs that were SARS-CoV-2-associated, whereas depth meant the fraction of total T cells that were SARS-CoV-2-associated. Using the MIRA data, each spike-specific TCR was assigned both to the spike region to which the TCR was reactive and to a CD4 or CD8 class. Log10-transformed breadth and depth values were compared by one-way ANOVA with Sidak's multiple comparisons tests. TCRdb provides this immuneACCESS table in a form limited to in-frame rearrangements. Some clones are lacking; in checked studies, under half of them reflect an unresolved V gene, and why the rest are absent is not known. V and J calls and clone size are copied from that table; D and trimming were computed from the DNA. The table for this sample lists 150,000 or so clones; roughly 94% of them were counted only once. The ten largest make up roughly 5.6% of the sample.

The sample originates from a study of T cell responses to AZD1222 COVID-19 vaccine (dated by TCRdb to 2020 to 2023). Describing the broader study: A total of roughly 240 trial participants underwent TCR sequencing, of whom about 210 received two doses of AZD1222 and about 25 received two doses of the MenACWY control vaccine. Trial participants were enrolled into age subgroups of 18-55, 56-69 and 70-plus years, which contained about 150, 27 and 61 TCR-sequenced participants, respectively. General conclusions and limits of the study: The vaccine-associated CD4 TCRs covered the entire spike protein, and the dominant responses fell in regions 160-218 and 743-854. Participants were mostly white British and included more females than males, and it was suggested by the authors that clonal diversity may have been underestimated. In the small 56-69-year group, the increase in depth fell short of significance, most likely because of low power. Because no day 14 peak-response samples were available, the repertoires could be characterized only after the peak T cell response. After two AZD1222 doses, both the breadth and the depth of spike-specific TCRs were significantly higher than at day 0 and than in MenACWY recipients. Nearly half of unique spike-specific TCRs reportedly recognized epitopes outside regions mutated in the B.1.351 and B.1.1.7 variants. Only six or seven AZD1222 recipients were SARS-CoV-2 seropositive at baseline, limiting conclusions about previously exposed vaccinees.

There are 13 amino acids in the CDR3, from cysteine to phenylalanine inclusive. The kept DNA is CDR3 alone, 39 bases in frame from the first base. CDR1 and CDR2 were assigned from the germline V gene as KGHDR and SFDVKD. V lost 8 bases and J lost 4 bases; the stretch between them is 13 bases long. Per the publication, the time point label means: about 28 days (+/-7) after the second vaccine dose. AZD1222 recipients given second doses at about 4 weeks or at about 12 weeks were pooled, since spike-specific TCR depth and breadth were not found to differ between the two schedules. Samples from vaccinated people were obtained from the UK trials COV001 and COV002, which included a single-blind randomized controlled phase 2/3 trial of AZD1222 (ChAdOx1 nCoV-19) in healthy adults. For TCRbeta chain sequencing, PBMC samples were collected from trial participants at day 0 and at day 28 after the second dose.

This TCR was recovered from an adult who received the AZD1222 COVID-19 vaccine. The input for sequencing was peripheral blood, taken 28 days after the second AZD1222 dose. The chain joins TRBV24-1 to TRBJ1-1; a tentative D match to TRBD1 spans 6 bases. The sequenced DNA: TGTGCCACCAATGAACAGGGCGGCACTGAAGCTTTCTTT. Translated, it reads CATNEQGGTEAFF.